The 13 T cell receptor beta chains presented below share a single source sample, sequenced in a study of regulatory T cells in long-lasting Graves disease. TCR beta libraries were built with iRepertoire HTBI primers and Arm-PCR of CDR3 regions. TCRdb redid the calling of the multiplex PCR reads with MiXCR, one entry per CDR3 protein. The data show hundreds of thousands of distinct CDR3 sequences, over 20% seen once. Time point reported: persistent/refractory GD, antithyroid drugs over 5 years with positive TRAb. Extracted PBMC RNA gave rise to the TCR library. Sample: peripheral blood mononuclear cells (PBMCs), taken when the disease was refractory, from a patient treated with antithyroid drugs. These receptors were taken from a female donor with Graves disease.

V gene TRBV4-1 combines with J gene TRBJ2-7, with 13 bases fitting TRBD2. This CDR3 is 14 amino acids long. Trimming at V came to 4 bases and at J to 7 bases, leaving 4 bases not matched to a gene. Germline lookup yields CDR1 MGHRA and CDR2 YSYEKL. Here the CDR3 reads CASSPGLAGFEQYF. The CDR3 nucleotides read TGCGCCAGCAGCCCGGGACTAGCGGGATTTGAGCAGTACTTC.

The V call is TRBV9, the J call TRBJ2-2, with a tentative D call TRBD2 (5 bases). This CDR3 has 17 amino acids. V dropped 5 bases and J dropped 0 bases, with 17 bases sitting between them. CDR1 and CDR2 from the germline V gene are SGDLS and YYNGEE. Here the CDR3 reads CASSTGNRPANTGELFF. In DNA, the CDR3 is TGTGCCAGCAGTACCGGGAACCGGCCAGCGAACACCGGGGAGCTGTTTTTT.

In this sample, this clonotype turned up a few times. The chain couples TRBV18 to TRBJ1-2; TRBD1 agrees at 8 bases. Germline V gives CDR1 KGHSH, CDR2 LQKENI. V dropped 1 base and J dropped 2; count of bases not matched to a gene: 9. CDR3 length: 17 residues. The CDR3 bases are TGTGCCAGCTCACCACGGGGGACAGGAATTCAAAACTATGGCTACACCTTC. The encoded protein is CASSPRGTGIQNYGYTF.

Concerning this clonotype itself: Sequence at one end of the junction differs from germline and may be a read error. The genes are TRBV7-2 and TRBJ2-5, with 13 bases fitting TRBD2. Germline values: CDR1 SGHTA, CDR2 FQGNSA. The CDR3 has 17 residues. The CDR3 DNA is TGTGCCAGCAACTTAGGGACTAGCGGGATCGTTGGCAAGACCCAGTACTTC. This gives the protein CASNLGTSGIVGKTQYF.

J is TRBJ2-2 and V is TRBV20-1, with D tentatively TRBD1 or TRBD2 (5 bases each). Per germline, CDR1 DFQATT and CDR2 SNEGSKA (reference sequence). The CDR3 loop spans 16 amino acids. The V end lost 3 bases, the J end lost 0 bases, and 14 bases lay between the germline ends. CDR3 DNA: TGCAGTGCTAGGACCTCCGGGACGACGAACACCGGGGAGCTGTTTTTT. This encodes CSARTSGTTNTGELFF.

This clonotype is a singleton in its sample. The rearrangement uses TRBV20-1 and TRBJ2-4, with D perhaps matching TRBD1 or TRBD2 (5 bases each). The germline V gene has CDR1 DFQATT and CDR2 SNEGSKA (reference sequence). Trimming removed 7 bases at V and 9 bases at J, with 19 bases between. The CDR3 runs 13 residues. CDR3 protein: CSGVGTIKGIQYF. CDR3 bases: TGCAGTGGAGTCGGGACGATAAAAGGCATTCAGTACTTC.

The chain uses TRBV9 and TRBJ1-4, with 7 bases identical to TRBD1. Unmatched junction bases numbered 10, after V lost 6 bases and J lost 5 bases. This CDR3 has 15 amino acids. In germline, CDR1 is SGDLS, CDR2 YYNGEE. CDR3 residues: CASIPTPGQNEKLFF. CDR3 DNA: TGTGCCAGCATCCCCACCCCGGGACAGAATGAAAAACTGTTTTTT.

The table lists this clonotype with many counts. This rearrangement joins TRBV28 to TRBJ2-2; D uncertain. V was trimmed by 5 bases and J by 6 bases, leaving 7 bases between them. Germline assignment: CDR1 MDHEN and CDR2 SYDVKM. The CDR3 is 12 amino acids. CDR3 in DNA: TGTGCCAGCAGTATTAGGTCCGGGGAGCTGTTTTTT. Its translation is CASSIRSGELFF.

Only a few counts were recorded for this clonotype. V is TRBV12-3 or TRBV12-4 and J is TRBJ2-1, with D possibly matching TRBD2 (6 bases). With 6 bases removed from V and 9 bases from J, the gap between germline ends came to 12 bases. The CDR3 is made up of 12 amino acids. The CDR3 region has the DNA TGTGCCAGCAGCGGGAGCGGCGGTGAGCAGTTCTTC. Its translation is CASSGSGGEQFF.

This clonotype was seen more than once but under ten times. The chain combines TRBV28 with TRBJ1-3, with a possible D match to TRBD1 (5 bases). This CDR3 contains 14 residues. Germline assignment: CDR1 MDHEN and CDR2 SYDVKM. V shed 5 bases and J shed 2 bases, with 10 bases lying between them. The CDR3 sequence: CASSSGAAGNTIYF. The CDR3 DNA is TGTGCCAGCAGTAGCGGGGCGGCTGGAAACACCATATATTTT. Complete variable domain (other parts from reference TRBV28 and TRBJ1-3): DVKVTQSSRYLVKRTGEKVFLECVQDMDHENMFWYRQDPGLGLRLIYFSYDVKMKEKGDIPEGYSVSREKKERFSLILESASTNQTSMYLCASSSGAAGNTIYFGEGSWLTVV.

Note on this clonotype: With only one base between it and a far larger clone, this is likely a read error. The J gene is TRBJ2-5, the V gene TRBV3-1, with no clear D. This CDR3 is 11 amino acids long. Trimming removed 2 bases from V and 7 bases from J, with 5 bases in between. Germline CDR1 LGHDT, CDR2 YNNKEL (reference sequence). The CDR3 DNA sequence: TGTGCCAGCAGCCAACGAGGGACCCAGTACTTC. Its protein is CASSQRGTQYF.

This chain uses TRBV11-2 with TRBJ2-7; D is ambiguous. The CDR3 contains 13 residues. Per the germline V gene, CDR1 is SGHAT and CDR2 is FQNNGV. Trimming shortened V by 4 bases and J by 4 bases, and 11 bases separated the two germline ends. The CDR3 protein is CASSSYQRYEQYF. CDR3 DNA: TGTGCCAGCAGCTCTTATCAGAGGTACGAGCAGTACTTC.

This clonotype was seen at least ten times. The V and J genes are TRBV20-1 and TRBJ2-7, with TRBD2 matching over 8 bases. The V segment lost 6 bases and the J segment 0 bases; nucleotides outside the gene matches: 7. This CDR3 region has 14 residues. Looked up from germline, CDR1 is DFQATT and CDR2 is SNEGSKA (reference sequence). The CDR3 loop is CSAVAGKSSYEQYF. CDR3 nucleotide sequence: TGCAGTGCCGTAGCGGGAAAGAGCTCCTACGAGCAGTACTTC.